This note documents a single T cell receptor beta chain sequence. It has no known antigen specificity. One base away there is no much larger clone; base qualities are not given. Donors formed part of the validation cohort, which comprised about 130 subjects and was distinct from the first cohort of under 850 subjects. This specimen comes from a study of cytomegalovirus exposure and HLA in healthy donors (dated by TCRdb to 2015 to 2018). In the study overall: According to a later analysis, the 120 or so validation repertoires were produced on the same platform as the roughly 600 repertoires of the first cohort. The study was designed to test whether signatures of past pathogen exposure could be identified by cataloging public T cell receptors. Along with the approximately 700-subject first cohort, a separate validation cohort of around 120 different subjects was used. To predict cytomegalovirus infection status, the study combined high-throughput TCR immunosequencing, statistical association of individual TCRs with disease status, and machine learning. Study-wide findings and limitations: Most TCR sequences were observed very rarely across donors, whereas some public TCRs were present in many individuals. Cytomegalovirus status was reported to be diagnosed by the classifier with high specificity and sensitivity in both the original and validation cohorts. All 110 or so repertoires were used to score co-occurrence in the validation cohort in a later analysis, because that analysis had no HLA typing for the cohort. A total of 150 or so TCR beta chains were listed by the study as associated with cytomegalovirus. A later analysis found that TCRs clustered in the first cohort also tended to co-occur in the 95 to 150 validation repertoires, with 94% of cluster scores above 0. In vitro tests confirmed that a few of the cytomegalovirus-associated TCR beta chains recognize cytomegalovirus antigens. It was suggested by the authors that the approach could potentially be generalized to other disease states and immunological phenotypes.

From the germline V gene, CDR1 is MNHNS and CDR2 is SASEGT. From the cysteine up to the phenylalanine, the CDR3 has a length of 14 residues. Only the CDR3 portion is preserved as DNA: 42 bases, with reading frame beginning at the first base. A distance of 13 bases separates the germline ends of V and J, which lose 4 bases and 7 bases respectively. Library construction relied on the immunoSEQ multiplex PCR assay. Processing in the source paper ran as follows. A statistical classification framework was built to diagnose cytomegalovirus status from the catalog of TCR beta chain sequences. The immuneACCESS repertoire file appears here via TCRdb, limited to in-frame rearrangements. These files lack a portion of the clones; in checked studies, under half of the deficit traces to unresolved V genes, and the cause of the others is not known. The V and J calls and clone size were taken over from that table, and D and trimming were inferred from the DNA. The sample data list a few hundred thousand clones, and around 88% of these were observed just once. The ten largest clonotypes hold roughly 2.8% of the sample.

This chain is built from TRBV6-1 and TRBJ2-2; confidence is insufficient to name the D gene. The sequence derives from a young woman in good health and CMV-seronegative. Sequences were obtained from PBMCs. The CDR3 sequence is CASSAYFSDGELFF. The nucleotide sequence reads TGTGCCAGCAGTGCATACTTCTCCGACGGGGAGCTGTTTTTT.